Listed here is a single T cell receptor beta chain. This specimen belongs to a study of control samples from healthy donors and cancer patients. This CDR3 is 13 amino acids long. In germline, CDR1 is SGHVS, CDR2 FNYEAQ. With 1 base removed from V and 6 bases from J, the gap between germline ends came to 7 bases. Method: immunoSEQ multiplex PCR; TCRdb's copy keeps in-frame clones and lacks some. The table has 70,000 to 90,000 clones, 94% seen once; the top ten hold under 7.5%. The specimen sequenced was blood. The receptor comes from a middle-aged woman in good health. This chain joins TRBV7-6 and TRBJ2-1; D is undetermined. CDR3 DNA sequence: TGTGCCAGCAGCTTAGAAGGCGGCAATGAGCAGTTCTTC. Translating gives CASSLEGGNEQFF.